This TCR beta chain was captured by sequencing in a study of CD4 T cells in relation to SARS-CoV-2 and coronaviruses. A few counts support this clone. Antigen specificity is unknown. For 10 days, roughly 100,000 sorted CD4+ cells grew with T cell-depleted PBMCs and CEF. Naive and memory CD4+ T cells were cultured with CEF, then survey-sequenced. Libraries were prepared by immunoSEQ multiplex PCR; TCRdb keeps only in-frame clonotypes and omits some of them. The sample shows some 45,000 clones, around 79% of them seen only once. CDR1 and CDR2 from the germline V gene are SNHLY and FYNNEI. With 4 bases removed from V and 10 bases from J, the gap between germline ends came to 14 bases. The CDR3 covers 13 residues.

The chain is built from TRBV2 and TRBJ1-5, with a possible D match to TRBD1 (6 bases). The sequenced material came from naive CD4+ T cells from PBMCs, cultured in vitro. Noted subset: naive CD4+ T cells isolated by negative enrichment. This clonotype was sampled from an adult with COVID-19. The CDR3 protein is CASSVQGPGPQHF. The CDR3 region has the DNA TGTGCCAGCAGTGTTCAGGGGCCGGGTCCCCAGCATTTT.